Listed below are T cell receptor beta chains from one sample, sequenced in a study of cytomegalovirus exposure and HLA in healthy donors. The data were produced by immunoSEQ multiplex PCR, yet TCRdb's version contains in-frame clones alone and is incomplete. The table shows 230,000 or so clones, with about 90% occurring only once. Sequencing was done on a sample of PBMCs. The source of these receptors is a woman in her late teens or twenties in good health and CMV-seronegative. Each CDR3 is given without its conserved first and last residue. Fields, in order: clone size, V gene, CDR3 protein. Clone size is not always given. Where it is, it says once, few, many or a class for expanded clones.

size: .; V: TRBV28; CDR3: ASSSGQSYEQY
size: .; V: TRBV5-1; CDR3: ASRRDRGLKEQY
size: .; V: TRBV10-3; CDR3: AISELIRTGRNTEAF
size: .; V: TRBV19; CDR3: ASRSAWGGIDQPQH
size: few; V: TRBV28; CDR3: ASSLGGSATDTQY
size: .; V: TRBV15; CDR3: ATSELRLAANEQF
size: few; V: TRBV28; CDR3: ASSLLDRSQPQH
size: .; V: TRBV10-1; CDR3: ALPSRGRGETQY
size: .; V: TRBV5-4; CDR3: ASSLGLPPNTEAF
size: .; V: TRBV6-5; CDR3: ASREAGPGNEQF